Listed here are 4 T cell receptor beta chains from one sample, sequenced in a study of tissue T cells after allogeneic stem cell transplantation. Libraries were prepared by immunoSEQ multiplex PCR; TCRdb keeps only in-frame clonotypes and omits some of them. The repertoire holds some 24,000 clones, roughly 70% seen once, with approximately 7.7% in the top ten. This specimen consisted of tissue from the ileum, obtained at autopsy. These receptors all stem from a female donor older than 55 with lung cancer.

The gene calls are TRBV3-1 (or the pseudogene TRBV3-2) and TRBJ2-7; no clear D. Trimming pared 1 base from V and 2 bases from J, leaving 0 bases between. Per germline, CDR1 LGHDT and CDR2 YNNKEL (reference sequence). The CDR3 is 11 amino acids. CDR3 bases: TGTGCCAGCAGCCAAGCCTACGAGCAGTACTTC. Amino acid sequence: CASSQAYEQYF.

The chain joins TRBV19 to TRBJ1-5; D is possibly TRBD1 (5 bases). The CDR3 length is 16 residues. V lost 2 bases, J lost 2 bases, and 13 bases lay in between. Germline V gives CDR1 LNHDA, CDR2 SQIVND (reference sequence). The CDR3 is CASSIRGDTGNQPQHF. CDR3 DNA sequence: TGTGCCAGTAGTATAAGGGGTGATACGGGCAATCAGCCCCAGCATTTT.

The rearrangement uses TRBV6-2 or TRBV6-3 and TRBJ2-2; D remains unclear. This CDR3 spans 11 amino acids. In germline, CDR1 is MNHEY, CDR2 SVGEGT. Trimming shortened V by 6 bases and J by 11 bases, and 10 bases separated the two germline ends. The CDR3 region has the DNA TGTGCCAGCAGCCGCCATGTAGAGCTGTTTTTT. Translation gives CASSRHVELFF.

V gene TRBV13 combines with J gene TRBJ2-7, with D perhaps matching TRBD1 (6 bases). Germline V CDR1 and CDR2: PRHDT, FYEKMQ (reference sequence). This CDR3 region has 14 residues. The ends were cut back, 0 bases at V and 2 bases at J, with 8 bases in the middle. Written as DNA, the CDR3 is TGTGCCAGCAGCTTAGGTCAGGGGACCTACGAGCAGTACTTC. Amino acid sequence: CASSLGQGTYEQYF.